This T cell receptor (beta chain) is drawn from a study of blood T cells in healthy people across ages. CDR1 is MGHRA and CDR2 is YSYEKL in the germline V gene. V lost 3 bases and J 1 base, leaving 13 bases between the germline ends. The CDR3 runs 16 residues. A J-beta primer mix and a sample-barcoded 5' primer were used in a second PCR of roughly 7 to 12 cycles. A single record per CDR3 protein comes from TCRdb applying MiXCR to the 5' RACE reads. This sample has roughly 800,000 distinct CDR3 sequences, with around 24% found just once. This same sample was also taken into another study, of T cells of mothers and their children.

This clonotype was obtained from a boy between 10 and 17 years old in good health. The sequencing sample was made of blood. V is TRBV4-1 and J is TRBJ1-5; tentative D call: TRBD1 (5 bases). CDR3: CASSQRGLGSNQPQHF. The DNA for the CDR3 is TGCGCCAGCAGCCAGCGGGGACTGGGAAGCAATCAGCCCCAGCATTTT.